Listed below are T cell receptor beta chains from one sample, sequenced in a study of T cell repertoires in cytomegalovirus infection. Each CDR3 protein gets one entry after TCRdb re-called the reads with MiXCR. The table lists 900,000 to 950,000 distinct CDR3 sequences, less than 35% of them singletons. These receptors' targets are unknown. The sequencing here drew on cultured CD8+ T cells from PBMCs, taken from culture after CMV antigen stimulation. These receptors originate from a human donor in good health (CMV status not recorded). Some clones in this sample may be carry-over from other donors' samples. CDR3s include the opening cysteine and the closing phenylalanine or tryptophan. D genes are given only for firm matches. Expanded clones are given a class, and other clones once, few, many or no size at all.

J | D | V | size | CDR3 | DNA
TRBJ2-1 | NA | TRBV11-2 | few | CASSFWARLYNEQFF | TGTGCCAGCAGCTTTTGGGCGCGACTCTACAATGAGCAGTTCTTC
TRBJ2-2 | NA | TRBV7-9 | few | CASSFPGTMNTGELFF | TGTGCCAGCAGCTTCCCCGGGACAATGAACACCGGGGAGCTGTTTTTT
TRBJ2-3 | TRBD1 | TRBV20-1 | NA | CSADRQGAADTQYF | TGCAGTGCGGATCGACAGGGGGCGGCAGATACGCAGTATTTT
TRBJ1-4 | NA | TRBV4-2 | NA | CASSQDRHEKLFF | TGTGCCAGCAGCCAAGATCGTCATGAAAAACTGTTTTTT
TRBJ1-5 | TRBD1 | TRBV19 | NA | CASSIRQGTWQPQHF | TGTGCCAGTAGTATACGACAGGGGACCTGGCAGCCCCAGCATTTT
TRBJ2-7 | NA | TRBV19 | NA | CASSAAVYYEQYF | TGTGCCAGTAGTGCCGCCGTTTACTACGAGCAGTACTTC
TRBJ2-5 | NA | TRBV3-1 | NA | CASSHMPASEETQYF | TGTGCCAGCAGCCATATGCCGGCTAGCGAGGAGACCCAGTACTTC
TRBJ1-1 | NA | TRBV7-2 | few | CASSLRSPRAVNTEAFF | TGTGCCAGCAGCTTAAGGAGTCCTCGGGCAGTGAACACTGAAGCTTTCTTT
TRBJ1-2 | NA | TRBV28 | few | CASSQQGNYGYTF | TGTGCCAGCAGCCAACAGGGTAACTATGGCTACACCTTC
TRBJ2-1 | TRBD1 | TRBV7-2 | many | CASSPHPTGGSYNEQFF | TGTGCCAGCAGCCCACACCCGACAGGGGGCTCCTACAATGAGCAGTTCTTC
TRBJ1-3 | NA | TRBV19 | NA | CASSIPQGPGNTIYF | TGTGCCAGTAGTATTCCGCAGGGTCCTGGAAACACCATATATTTT
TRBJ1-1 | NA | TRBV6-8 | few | CASGSYTEAFF | TGTGCCAGCGGGAGCTACACTGAAGCTTTCTTT
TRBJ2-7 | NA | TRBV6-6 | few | CASKKLGGLHEQYF | TGTGCCAGCAAAAAACTGGGGGGGCTCCACGAGCAGTACTTC
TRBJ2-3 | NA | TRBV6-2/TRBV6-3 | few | CASSRPFRGATDTQYF | TGTGCCAGCAGTCGCCCTTTCCGGGGGGCGACAGATACGCAGTATTTT
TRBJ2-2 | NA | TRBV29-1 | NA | CSVEELPGELFF | TGCAGCGTTGAAGAATTGCCCGGGGAGCTGTTTTTT
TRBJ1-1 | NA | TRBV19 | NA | CASSSEETGTPFEAFF | TGTGCCAGTAGTTCCGAAGAAACCGGGACCCCATTTGAAGCTTTCTTT
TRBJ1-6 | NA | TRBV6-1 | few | CASTLGGISNSPLHF | TGTGCCAGCACCCTTGGAGGGATTAGTAATTCACCCCTCCACTTT
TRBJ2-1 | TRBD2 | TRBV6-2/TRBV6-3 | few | CASSSRLAGGPRQPQFF | TGTGCCAGCAGTTCCCGACTAGCGGGGGGTCCTAGACAGCCCCAGTTCTTC
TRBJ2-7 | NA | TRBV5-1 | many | CASSFTESYEQYF | TGCGCCAGCAGCTTTACAGAATCCTACGAGCAGTACTTC
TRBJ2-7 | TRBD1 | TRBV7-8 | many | CASSVGQGDEQYF | TGTGCCAGCAGTGTGGGACAGGGCGACGAGCAGTACTTC
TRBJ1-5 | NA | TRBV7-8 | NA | CASREPNQPQHF | TGTGCCAGCAGGGAACCTAATCAGCCCCAGCATTTT
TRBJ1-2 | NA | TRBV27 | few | CASSPLTGNYGYTF | TGTGCCAGCAGTCCACTGACAGGCAACTATGGCTACACCTTC
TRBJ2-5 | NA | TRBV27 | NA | CASSLGGGRRQETQYF | TGTGCCAGCAGTTTAGGGGGGGGCAGGCGCCAAGAGACCCAGTACTTC
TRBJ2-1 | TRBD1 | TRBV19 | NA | CASSTGITGTGGWNEQFF | TGTGCCAGTAGCACCGGCATAACCGGGACAGGGGGTTGGAATGAGCAGTTCTTC
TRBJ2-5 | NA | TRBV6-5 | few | CASSYSPGEGETQYF | TGTGCCAGCAGTTACTCGCCAGGGGAGGGAGAGACCCAGTACTTC
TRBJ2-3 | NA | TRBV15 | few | CATSRVRLAGAGDTQYF | TGTGCCACCAGCAGAGTGAGATTGGCGGGGGCAGGGGATACGCAGTATTTT
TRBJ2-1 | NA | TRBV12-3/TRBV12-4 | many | CASIPGAGDNEQFF | TGTGCCAGCATACCGGGGGCCGGGGACAATGAGCAGTTCTTC
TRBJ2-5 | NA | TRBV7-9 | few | CASSFPPETQYF | TGTGCCAGCAGCTTTCCGCCGGAGACCCAGTACTTC
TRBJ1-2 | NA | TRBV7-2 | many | CASSSRERGGYGYTF | TGTGCCAGCAGCTCCCGCGAGAGGGGTGGCTATGGCTACACCTTC
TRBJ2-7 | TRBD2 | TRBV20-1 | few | CSARDPLSGLDPYEQYF | TGCAGTGCTAGAGATCCCCTTTCGGGACTAGATCCCTACGAGCAGTACTTC
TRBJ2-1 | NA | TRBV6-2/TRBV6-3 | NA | CATGEYSYNEQFF | TGTGCCACGGGGGAGTACTCCTACAATGAGCAGTTCTTC
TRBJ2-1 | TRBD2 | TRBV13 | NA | CASSGPGTSGGADNEQFF | TGTGCCAGCAGCGGACCCGGGACTAGCGGGGGGGCCGACAATGAGCAGTTCTTC
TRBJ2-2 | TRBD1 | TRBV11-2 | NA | CASSLGQGFGELFF | TGTGCCAGCAGCTTAGGACAGGGGTTCGGGGAGCTGTTTTTT
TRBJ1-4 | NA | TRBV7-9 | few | CASSFSTENEKLFF | TGTGCCAGCAGCTTCTCGACAGAGAATGAAAAACTGTTTTTT
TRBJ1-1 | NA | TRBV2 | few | CASSEGADPEAFF | TGTGCCAGCAGTGAGGGGGCTGACCCTGAAGCTTTCTTT
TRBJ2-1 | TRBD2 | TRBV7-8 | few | CASSLGTSFVLF | TGTGCCAGCAGCTTGGGGACTAGCTTCGTACTCTTC
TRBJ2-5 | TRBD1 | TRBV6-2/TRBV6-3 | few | CASQQGAYETQYF | TGTGCCAGCCAACAGGGGGCTTACGAGACCCAGTACTTC
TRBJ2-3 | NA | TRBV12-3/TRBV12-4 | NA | CASTSRPTDTQYF | TGTGCCAGCACTTCCCGCCCAACAGATACGCAGTATTTT
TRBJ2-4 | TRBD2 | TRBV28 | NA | CASRGLAGAHLAKNIQYF | TGTGCCAGCAGGGGACTAGCGGGGGCTCATCTAGCCAAAAACATTCAGTACTTC
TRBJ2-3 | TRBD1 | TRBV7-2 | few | CASSRGQGSTDTQYF | TGTGCCAGCAGCCGGGGACAGGGGAGCACAGATACGCAGTATTTT
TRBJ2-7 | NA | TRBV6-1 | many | CASSEWRSPYEQYF | TGTGCCAGCAGTGAATGGAGGTCCCCCTACGAGCAGTACTTC
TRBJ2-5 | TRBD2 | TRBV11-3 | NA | CASSNSGGLETQYF | TGTGCCAGCAGCAACAGCGGGGGTTTAGAGACCCAGTACTTC
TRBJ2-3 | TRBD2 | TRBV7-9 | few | CASSFLSGRTDTQYF | TGTGCCAGCAGCTTCCTTAGCGGGCGCACAGATACGCAGTATTTT
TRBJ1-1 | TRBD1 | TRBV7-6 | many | CASSLGTGGSNTEAFF | TGTGCCAGCAGCTTAGGGACAGGGGGCTCGAACACTGAAGCTTTCTTT
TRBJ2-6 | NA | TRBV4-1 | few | CASSQDLSNSGANVLTF | TGCGCCAGCAGCCAAGATCTTTCCAACTCTGGGGCCAACGTCCTGACTTTC
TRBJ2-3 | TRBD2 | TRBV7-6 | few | CVSSGGGVGTQYF | TGTGTCAGCAGCGGCGGGGGGGTTGGTACGCAGTATTTT
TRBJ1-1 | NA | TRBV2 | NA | CATGGTANRNTEAFF | TGTGCCACCGGTGGGACCGCTAATCGGAACACTGAAGCTTTCTTT
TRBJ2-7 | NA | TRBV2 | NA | CASIPDLSYEQYF | TGTGCCAGCATCCCGGATCTCTCCTACGAGCAGTACTTC
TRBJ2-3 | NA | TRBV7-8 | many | CASSLWGSRTDTQYF | TGTGCCAGCAGCTTATGGGGGAGCCGCACAGATACGCAGTATTTT
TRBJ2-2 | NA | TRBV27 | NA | CASSLYGGGIRTGELFF | TGTGCCAGCAGTTTATACGGGGGCGGAATACGGACCGGGGAGCTGTTTTTT
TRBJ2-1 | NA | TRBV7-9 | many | CASSNRDPLPHEQFF | TGTGCCAGCAGCAACCGGGACCCCCTACCCCATGAGCAGTTCTTC
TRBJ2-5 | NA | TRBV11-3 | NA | CASNLGGGEETQYF | TGTGCCAGCAACCTAGGGGGAGGTGAGGAGACCCAGTACTTC
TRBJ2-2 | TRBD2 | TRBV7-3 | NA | CASSQTSGEITGELFF | TGTGCCAGCAGCCAGACTAGCGGGGAAATCACCGGGGAGCTGTTTTTT
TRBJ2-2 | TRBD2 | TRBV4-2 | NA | CASSEGTSGITGELFF | TGTGCCAGCAGCGAAGGGACTAGCGGAATCACCGGGGAGCTGTTTTTT